Below are 14 T cell receptor beta chains sequenced from a single sample in a study of cytomegalovirus exposure and HLA in healthy donors. Assay used: immunoSEQ multiplex PCR; TCRdb lists only in-frame clones, some missing. The repertoire holds 150,000 to 180,000 clones, with 86% as singletons. The sequencing input was PBMCs. These receptors were collected from a human donor in good health.

The gene calls are TRBV5-4 and TRBJ2-3, with 8 bases fitting TRBD2. The ends lost 5 bases at V and 6 bases at J; junction bases unmatched: 5. Germline CDR1 and CDR2: SGHNT and YYREEE (reference sequence). This CDR3 is built from 13 residues. The CDR3, as DNA: TGTGCCAGCAGAAGCGGGAGCGACGATACGCAGTATTTT. It is translated as CASRSGSDDTQYF.

The chain has TRBV25-1 and TRBJ2-3; the D gene is possibly TRBD1 (6 bases). V was shortened by 3 bases and J by 4 bases, with 17 bases between the two germline ends. The CDR3 spans 16 residues. The germline CDR1 and CDR2 sequences are MGHDK and SYGVNS. CDR3 DNA: TGTGCCAGCAGTGACTTCTCCTCCCCAGGGGCAGATACGCAGTATTTT. The encoded protein is CASSDFSSPGADTQYF.

There are a few counts of this clone. For the CDR3, the DNA is TGTGCCAGCAGTTCTGGTCGAGGGACCTACGAGCAGTACTTC. It encodes CASSSGRGTYEQYF. The rearrangement joins TRBV28 to TRBJ2-7; D is possibly TRBD2 (5 bases). This CDR3 contains 14 residues. In germline, CDR1 is MDHEN, CDR2 SYDVKM. The V end was cut by 4 bases, the J end by 2 bases, with 12 bases between.

V and J are TRBV6-5 and TRBJ1-2; D not certain. This CDR3 region has 14 residues. Per germline, CDR1 MNHEY and CDR2 SVGAGI. The ends were cut back, 2 bases at V and 3 bases at J, with 10 bases in the middle. CDR3 region: CASSYAGTDYGYTF. The CDR3 DNA is TGTGCCAGCAGTTACGCCGGCACAGACTATGGCTACACCTTC.

V usage is TRBV5-1 and J usage is TRBJ1-6, with unresolved D. V gave up 0 bases and J gave up 10 bases, with 11 bases separating them. The CDR3 covers 14 residues. Germline values: CDR1 SGHRS, CDR2 YFSETQ. CDR3 sequence reads: CASSLGGFNSPLHF. CDR3 in DNA: TGCGCCAGCAGCTTGGGAGGGTTTAACTCACCCCTCCACTTT.

This chain connects TRBV7-3 to TRBJ2-3; 8 bases agree with TRBD2. The V segment lost 4 bases and the J segment 4 bases; nucleotides outside the gene matches: 13. This CDR3 has 17 residues. Per germline, CDR1 SGHTA and CDR2 FQGTGA. In DNA, the CDR3 is TGTGCCAGCAGCTCCCCCGTTGGAGCGGGGGATTCAGATACGCAGTATTTT. Translation gives CASSSPVGAGDSDTQYF.

The J gene is TRBJ1-1, the V gene TRBV28; D unclear. Germline CDR1 reads MDHEN; CDR2 reads SYDVKM. CDR3 length equals 11 residues. Trimming took off 6 bases at V and 9 bases at J, with 11 bases between the two ends. The CDR3 nucleotides read TGTGCCAGCAGCCCAAAACTGCAAGCTTTCTTT. Translated, it gives CASSPKLQAFF.

V and J are TRBV6-5 and TRBJ1-1; TRBD1 agrees at 8 bases. Germline-derived CDR1 and CDR2 are MNHEY and SVGAGI. The CDR3 runs 13 residues. With V trimmed by 2 bases and J by 7 bases, 3 bases remained unmatched. Here the CDR3 reads CASSYPGTGEAFF. CDR3 DNA: TGTGCCAGCAGTTACCCCGGGACAGGTGAAGCTTTCTTT.

The V and J genes are TRBV30 and TRBJ2-5; 8 bases fit TRBD2. Germline-derived CDR1 and CDR2 are GTSNPN and SVGIG (reference sequence). V lost 0 bases and J lost 1; bases outside the gene matches: 19. The CDR3 runs 20 residues. CDR3 bases: TGTGCCTGGAGTGTACATTTCCCCAGCGGGAGATGGGCGGGCCAAGAGACCCAGTACTTC. Its protein is CAWSVHFPSGRWAGQETQYF. Based on the CDR3 plus reference TRBV30 and TRBJ2-5, the full variable domain is SQTIHQWPATLVQPVGSPLSLECTVEGTSNPNLYWYRQAAGRGLQLLFYSVGIGQISSEVPQNLSASRPQDRQFILSSKKLLLSDSGFYLCAWSVHFPSGRWAGQETQYFGPGTRLLVL.

The rearrangement links TRBV5-1 to TRBJ1-2; D not resolved. CDR3 length equals 12 residues. CDR1 and CDR2 from the germline V gene are SGHRS and YFSETQ. Trimming removed 2 bases at V and 4 bases at J, with 6 bases between. The CDR3 DNA reads TGCGCCAGCAGCTTATACAGCTATGGCTACACCTTC. Encoded protein: CASSLYSYGYTF.

The chain recombines TRBV4-3 with TRBJ2-1, with D hard to call. The CDR3 runs 13 residues. Germline-derived CDR1 and CDR2 are LGHNA and YSLEER. Trimming shortened V by 1 base and J by 9 bases, and 10 bases separated the two germline ends. The CDR3 DNA sequence: TGCGCCAGCAGCCAAGTCCCCCCAGGTGAGCAGTTCTTC. It translates to CASSQVPPGEQFF.

The chain carries TRBV6-5 and TRBJ1-2, with TRBD1 matching over 9 bases. The CDR3 has 14 residues. The J segment lost 5 bases and the V segment lost 2 bases, leaving 3 bases of the junction unmatched. CDR1 MNHEY and CDR2 SVGAGI come from the germline V gene. This CDR3 is CASSYTDRGYGYTF. Written as DNA, the CDR3 is TGTGCCAGCAGTTACACGGACAGGGGTTATGGCTACACCTTC.

A few counts support this clone. V usage is TRBV29-1 and J usage is TRBJ1-5; TRBD1 matches 8 bases. CDR1 and CDR2 from the germline V gene are SQVTM and ANQGSEA. This CDR3 comprises 13 residues. V lost 4 bases to trimming and J lost 7 bases; unmatched junction nucleotides: 6. CDR3 residues: CSVVDRVGQPQHF. CDR3 bases: TGCAGCGTTGTGGACAGGGTAGGGCAGCCCCAGCATTTT. The full variable domain, in which reference TRBV29-1 and TRBJ1-5 provide the parts outside the CDR3, is SAVISQKPSRDICQRGTSLTIQCQVDSQVTMMFWYRQQPGQSLTLIATANQGSEATYESGFVIDKFPISRPNLTFSTLTVSNMSPEDSSIYLCSVVDRVGQPQHFGDGTRLSIL.

The chain uses TRBV2 and TRBJ2-7; 7 nucleotides match TRBD1. This CDR3 has 14 residues. Per germline, CDR1 SNHLY and CDR2 FYNNEI. V lost 7 bases to trimming and J lost 7 bases; unmatched junction nucleotides: 13. CDR3 bases: TGTGCCAGCACCCAAGGGGGCAGTACCGGGGAGCAGTACTTC. This sequence encodes CASTQGGSTGEQYF.